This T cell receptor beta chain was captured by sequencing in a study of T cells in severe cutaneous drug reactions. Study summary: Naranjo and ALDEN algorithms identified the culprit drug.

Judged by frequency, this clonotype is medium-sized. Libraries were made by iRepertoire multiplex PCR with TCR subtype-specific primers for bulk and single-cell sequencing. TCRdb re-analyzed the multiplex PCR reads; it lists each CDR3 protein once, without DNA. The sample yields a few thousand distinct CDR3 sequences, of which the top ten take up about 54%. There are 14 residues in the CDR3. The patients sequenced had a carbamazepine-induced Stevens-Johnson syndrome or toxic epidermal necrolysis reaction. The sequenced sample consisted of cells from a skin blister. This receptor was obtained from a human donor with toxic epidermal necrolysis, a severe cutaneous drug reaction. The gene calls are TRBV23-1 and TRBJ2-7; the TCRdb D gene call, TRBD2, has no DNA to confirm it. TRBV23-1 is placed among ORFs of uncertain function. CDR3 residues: CASSQRTLSCEQYF.